The T cell receptor (beta chain) described here comes from a study of siplizumab effects on memory and regulatory T cells. Study observations and caveats: Contribution to the alloresponse seemed major for naive T cells, which also seemed more diverse than memory cells. Sequences below about 10^-5 frequency were poorly captured, limiting mapping of alloreactive clones.

Only a few counts were recorded for this clone. Its specificity is unknown. This CDR3 contains 16 residues. Germline CDR1 reads MGHRA; CDR2 reads YSYEKL. V lost 3 bases to trimming and J lost 8 bases, with 22 bases between them. Generated by immunoSEQ multiplex PCR, the TCRdb table keeps only in-frame clones and is missing some. Of some 100,000 clones listed, 93% are singletons. The rearrangement uses TRBV4-1 and TRBJ1-2; maybe TRBD1 (5 bases). Sequencing was carried out using non-Treg CD4+ T cells sorted from blood. The clonotype comes from a human donor in good health. Written as DNA, the CDR3 is TGCGCCAGCAGCCATGAAGGACGGACGGGACCTGGGGGCTACACCTTC. Encoded protein: CASSHEGRTGPGGYTF.